This T cell receptor beta chain emerged from a study of T-cell memory formation after mild COVID-19. The germline CDR1 and CDR2 sequences are DFQATT and SNEGSKA (reference sequence). The V end lost 3 bases, the J end lost 5 bases, and 10 bases lay between the germline ends. The CDR3 extends over 13 amino acids. After 5'RACE with constant-segment primers, TCR alpha and TCR beta cDNA libraries carrying sample barcodes and UMIs were obtained. TCRdb itself ran the 5' RACE reads through MiXCR, one entry per CDR3 protein. The sample carries under 300,000 distinct CDR3 sequences, around 15% recorded once. The sequence came from a man aged 18 to 30 who had mild COVID-19 (a few samples of this study predate the infection). Cell type and time point are not known. Material for sequencing was PBMCs or a T cell subset sorted from them (not recorded which). The chain uses TRBV20-1 and TRBJ2-2; D is ambiguous. CDR3: CSARDWTTGELFF. The CDR3 DNA reads as TGCAGTGCTAGGGATTGGACGACCGGGGAGCTGTTTTTT.